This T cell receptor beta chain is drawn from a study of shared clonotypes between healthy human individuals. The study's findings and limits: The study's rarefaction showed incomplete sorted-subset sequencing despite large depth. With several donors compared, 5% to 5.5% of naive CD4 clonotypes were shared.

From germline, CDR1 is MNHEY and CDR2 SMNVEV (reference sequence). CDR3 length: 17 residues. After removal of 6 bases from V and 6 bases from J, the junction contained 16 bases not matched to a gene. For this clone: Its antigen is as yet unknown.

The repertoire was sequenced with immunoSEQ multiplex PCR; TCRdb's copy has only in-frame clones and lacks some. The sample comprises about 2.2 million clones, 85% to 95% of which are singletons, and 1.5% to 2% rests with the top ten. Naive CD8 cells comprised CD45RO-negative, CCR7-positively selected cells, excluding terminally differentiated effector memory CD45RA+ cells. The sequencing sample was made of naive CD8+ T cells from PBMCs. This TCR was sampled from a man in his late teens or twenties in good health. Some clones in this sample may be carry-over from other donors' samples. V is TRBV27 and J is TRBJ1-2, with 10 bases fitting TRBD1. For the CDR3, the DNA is TGTGCCAGCAGCGCGAACTCCCCTTGGACAGGGGGGAATGGCTACACCTTC. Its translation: CASSANSPWTGGNGYTF.